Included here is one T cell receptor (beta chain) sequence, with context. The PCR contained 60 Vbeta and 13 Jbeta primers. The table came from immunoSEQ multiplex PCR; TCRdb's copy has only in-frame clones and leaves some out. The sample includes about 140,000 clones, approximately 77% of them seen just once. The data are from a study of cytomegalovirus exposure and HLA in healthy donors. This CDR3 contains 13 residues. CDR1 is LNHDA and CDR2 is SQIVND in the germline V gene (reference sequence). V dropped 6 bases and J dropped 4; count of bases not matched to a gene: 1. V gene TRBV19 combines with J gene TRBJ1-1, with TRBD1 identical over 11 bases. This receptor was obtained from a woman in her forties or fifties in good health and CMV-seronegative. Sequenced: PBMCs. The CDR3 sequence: CASRGTGGTEAFF. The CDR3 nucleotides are TGTGCCAGTAGAGGGACAGGGGGCACTGAAGCTTTCTTT.